These 3 T cell receptor beta chains share one sample of origin, sequenced in a study of T cell responses to AZD1222 COVID-19 vaccine. Assay used: immunoSEQ multiplex PCR; TCRdb lists only in-frame clones, some missing. Of about 72,000 clones listed, roughly nine tenths are singletons. This specimen consisted of peripheral blood, obtained 28 days after the second AZD1222 dose. The receptors originated from an adult who received the AZD1222 COVID-19 vaccine.

This clone was seen only once. The rearrangement links TRBV18 to TRBJ2-3; 10 positions match TRBD2. J lost 1 base, V lost 0 bases, and 4 bases had no gene match. Per germline, CDR1 KGHSH and CDR2 LQKENI. The CDR3 sequence is 17 residues long. Here the CDR3 DNA reads TGTGCCAGCTCACCACCGGCTAGCGGGAGAGGCACAGATACGCAGTATTTT. This sequence encodes CASSPPASGRGTDTQYF.

The chain has TRBV18 and TRBJ1-5, with D maybe TRBD1 (6 bases). Trimming left V 3 bases short and J 5 bases short, with 14 bases between. CDR3 length: 15 amino acids. Germline V lookup: CDR1 KGHSH, CDR2 LQKENI. The CDR3 region is CASSPLGGRDQPQHF. The CDR3 DNA reads as TGTGCCAGCTCACCGCTCGGGGGGCGAGATCAGCCCCAGCATTTT.

The V gene is TRBV28, the J gene TRBJ1-1, with D tentatively TRBD1 (5 bases). The CDR3 consists of 14 residues. Per germline, CDR1 MDHEN and CDR2 SYDVKM. Trimming removed 4 bases at V and 4 bases at J, with 13 bases between. The CDR3 sequence: CASSYPGSATEAFF. CDR3 bases: TGTGCCAGCAGTTACCCAGGGAGTGCCACTGAAGCTTTCTTT.